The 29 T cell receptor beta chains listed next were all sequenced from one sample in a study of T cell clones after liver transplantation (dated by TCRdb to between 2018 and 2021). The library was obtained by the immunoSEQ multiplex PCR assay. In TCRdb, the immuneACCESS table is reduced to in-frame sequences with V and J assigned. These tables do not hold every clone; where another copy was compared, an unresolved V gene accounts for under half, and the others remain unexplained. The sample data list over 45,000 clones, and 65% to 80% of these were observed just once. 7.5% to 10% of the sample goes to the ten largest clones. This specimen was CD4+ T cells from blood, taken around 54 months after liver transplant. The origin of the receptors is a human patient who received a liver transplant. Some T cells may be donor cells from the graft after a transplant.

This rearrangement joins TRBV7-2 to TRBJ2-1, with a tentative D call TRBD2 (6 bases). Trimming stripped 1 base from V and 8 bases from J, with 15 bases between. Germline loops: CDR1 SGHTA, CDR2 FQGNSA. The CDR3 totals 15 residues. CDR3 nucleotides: TGTGCCAGCAGCTTAGACTCTACCGGGGGTTATGAGCAGTTCTTC. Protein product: CASSLDSTGGYEQFF.

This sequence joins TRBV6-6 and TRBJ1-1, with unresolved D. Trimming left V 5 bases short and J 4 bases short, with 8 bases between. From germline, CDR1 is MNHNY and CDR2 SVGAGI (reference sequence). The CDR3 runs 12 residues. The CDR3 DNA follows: TGTGCCAGCAGTATGGGTGGCACTGAAGCTTTCTTT. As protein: CASSMGGTEAFF.

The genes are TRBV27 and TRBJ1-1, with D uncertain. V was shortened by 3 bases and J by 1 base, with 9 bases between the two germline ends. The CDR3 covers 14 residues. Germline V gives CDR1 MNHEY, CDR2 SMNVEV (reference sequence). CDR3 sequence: CASSLNRKNTEAFF. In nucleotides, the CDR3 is TGTGCCAGCAGTTTGAACAGAAAGAACACTGAAGCTTTCTTT.

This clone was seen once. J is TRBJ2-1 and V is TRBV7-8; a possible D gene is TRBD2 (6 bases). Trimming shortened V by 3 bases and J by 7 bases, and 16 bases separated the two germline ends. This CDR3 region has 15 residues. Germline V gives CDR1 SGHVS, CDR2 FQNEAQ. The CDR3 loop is CASSLEGRLRNEQFF. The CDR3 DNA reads TGTGCCAGCAGCTTGGAGGGACGACTCAGGAATGAGCAGTTCTTC. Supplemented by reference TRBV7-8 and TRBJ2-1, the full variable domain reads GAGVSQSPRYKVAKRGQDVALRCDPISGHVSLFWYQQALGQGPEFLTYFQNEAQLDKSGLPSDRFFAERPEGSVSTLKIQRTQQEDSAVYLCASSLEGRLRNEQFFGPGTRLTVL.

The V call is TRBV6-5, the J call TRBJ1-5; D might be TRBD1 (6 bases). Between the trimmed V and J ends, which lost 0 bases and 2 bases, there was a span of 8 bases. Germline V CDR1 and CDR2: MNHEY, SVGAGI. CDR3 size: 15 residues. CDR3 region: CASSYSGGGNQPQHF. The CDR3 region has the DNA TGTGCCAGCAGTTACTCGGGGGGCGGCAATCAGCCCCAGCATTTT.

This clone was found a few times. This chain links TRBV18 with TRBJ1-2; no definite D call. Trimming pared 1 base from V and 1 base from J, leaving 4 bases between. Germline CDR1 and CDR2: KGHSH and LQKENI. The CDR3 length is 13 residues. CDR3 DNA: TGTGCCAGCTCACCACGGGATAACTATGGCTACACCTTC. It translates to CASSPRDNYGYTF.

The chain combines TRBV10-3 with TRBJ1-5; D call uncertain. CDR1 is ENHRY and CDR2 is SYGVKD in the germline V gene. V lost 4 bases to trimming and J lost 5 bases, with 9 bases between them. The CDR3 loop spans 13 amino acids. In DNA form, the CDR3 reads TGTGCCATCAGTGCGAACCGCGATCAGCCCCAGCATTTT. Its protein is CAISANRDQPQHF.

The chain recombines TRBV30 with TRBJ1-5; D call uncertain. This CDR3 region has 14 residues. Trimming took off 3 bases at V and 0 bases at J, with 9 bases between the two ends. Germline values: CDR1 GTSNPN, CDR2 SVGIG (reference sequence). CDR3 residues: CAWSARHSNQPQHF. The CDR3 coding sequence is TGTGCCTGGAGCGCACGGCATAGCAATCAGCCCCAGCATTTT.

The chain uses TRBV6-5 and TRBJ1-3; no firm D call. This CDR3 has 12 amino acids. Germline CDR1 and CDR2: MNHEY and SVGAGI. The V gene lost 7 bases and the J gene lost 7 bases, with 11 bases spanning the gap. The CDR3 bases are TGTGCCAGCATTGCAACAACCAACACCATATATTTT. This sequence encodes CASIATTNTIYF.

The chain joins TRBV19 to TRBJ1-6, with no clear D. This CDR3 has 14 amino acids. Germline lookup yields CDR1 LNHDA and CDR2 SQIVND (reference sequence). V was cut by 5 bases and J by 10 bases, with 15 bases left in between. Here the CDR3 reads CASSPRDDDSPLHF. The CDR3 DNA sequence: TGTGCCAGTAGTCCGAGGGATGATGACTCACCCCTCCACTTT.

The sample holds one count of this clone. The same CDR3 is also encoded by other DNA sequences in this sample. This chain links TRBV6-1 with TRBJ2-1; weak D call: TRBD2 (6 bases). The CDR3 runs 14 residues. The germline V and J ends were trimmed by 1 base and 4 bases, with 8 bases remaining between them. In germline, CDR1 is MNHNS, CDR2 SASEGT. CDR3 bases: TGTGCCAGCAGTGAAGTGGCGGGGTACAATGAGCAGTTCTTC. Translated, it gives CASSEVAGYNEQFF.

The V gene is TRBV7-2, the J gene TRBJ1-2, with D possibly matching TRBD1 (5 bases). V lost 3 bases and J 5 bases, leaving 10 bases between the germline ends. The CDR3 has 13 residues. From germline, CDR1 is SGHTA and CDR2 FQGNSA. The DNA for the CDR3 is TGTGCCAGCAGCTTCGGCAGACAGTATGGCTACACCTTC. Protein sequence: CASSFGRQYGYTF.

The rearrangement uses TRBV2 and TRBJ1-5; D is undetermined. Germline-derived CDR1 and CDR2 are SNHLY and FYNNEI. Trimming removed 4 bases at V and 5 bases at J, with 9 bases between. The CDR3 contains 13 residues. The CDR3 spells CASSVRDYQPQHF. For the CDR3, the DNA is TGTGCCAGCAGTGTCCGGGATTATCAGCCCCAGCATTTT.

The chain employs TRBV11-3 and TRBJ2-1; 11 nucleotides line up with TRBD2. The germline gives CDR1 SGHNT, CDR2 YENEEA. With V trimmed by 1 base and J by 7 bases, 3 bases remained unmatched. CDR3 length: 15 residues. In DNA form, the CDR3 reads TGTGCCAGCAGCTTAGGCTTAGCGGGGGGGAATGAGCAGTTCTTC. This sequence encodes CASSLGLAGGNEQFF.

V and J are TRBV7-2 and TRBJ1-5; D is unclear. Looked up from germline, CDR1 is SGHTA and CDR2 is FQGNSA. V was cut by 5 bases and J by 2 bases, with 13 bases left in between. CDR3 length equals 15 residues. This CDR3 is CASSESQAGNQPQHF. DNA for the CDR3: TGTGCCAGCAGCGAGTCTCAAGCCGGCAATCAGCCCCAGCATTTT. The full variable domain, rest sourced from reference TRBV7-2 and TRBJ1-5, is GAGVSQSPSNKVTEKGKDVELRCDPISGHTALYWYRQSLGQGLEFLIYFQGNSAPDKSGLPSDRFSAERTGGSVSTLTIQRTQQEDSAVYLCASSESQAGNQPQHFGDGTRLSIL.

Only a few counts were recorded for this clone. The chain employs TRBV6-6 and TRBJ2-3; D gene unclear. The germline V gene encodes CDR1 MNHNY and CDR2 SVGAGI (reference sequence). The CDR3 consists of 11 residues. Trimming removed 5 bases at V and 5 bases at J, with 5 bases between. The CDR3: CASSHRDTQYF. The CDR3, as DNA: TGTGCCAGCAGTCATAGAGATACGCAGTATTTT.

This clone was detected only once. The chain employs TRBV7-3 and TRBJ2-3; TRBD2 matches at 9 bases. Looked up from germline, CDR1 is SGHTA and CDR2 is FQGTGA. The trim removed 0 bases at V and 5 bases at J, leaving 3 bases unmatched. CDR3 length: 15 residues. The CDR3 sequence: CASSLTAGGQDTQYF. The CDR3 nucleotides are TGTGCCAGCAGCTTAACAGCGGGGGGTCAAGATACGCAGTATTTT. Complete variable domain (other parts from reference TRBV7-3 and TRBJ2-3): GAGVSQTPSNKVTEKGKYVELRCDPISGHTALYWYRQSLGQGPEFLIYFQGTGAADDSGLPNDRFFAVRPEGSVSTLKIQRTERGDSAVYLCASSLTAGGQDTQYFGPGTRLTVL.

CDR3 in DNA: TGTGCCAGCAGCAGGCAAGCGGGGAGCTCAGATACGCAGTATTTT. Protein sequence: CASSRQAGSSDTQYF. The gene calls are TRBV13 and TRBJ2-3, with TRBD2 identical over 7 bases. CDR3 length equals 15 residues. Per the germline V gene, CDR1 is PRHDT and CDR2 is FYEKMQ (reference sequence). V gave up 5 bases and J gave up 4 bases; unmatched junction bases: 9.

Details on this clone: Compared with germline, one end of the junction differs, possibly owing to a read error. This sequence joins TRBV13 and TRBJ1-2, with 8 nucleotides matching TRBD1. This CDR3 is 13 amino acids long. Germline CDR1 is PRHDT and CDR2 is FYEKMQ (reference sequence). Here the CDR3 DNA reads TGTGCCAGCAGCTTTAACAGGGGGGGAATCGGCTCATTC. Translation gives CASSFNRGGIGSF.

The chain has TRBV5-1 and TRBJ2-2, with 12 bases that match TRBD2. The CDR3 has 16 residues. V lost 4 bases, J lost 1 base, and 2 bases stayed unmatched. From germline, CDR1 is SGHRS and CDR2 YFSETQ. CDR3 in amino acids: CASSRTSGMNTGELFF. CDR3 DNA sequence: TGCGCCAGCAGCCGGACTAGCGGGATGAACACCGGGGAGCTGTTTTTT.

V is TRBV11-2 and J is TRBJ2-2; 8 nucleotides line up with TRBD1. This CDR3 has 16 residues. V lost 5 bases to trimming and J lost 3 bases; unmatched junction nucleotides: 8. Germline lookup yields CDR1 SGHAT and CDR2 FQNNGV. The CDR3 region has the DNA TGTGCCAGCAGCCTACAGACAGGGGTGGACACCGGGGAGCTGTTTTTT. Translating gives CASSLQTGVDTGELFF. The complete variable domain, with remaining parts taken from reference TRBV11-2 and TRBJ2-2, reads EAGVAQSPRYKIIEKRQSVAFWCNPISGHATLYWYQQILGQGPKLLIQFQNNGVVDDSQLPKDRFSAERLKGVDSTLKIQPAKLEDSAVYLCASSLQTGVDTGELFFGEGSRLTVL.

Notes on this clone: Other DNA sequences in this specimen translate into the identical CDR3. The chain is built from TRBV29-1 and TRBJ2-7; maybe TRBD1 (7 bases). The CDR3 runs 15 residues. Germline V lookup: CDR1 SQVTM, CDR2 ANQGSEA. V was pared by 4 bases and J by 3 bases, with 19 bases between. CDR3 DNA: TGCAGCGTTGTAGGGGACGGAGGGGGCATCTACGAGCAGTACTTC. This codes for CSVVGDGGGIYEQYF.

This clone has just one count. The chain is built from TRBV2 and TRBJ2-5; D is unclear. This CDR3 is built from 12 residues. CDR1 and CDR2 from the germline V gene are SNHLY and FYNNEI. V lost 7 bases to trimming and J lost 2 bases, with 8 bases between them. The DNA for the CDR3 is TGTGCCAGCAATATGGGACAAGAGACCCAGTACTTC. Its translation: CASNMGQETQYF. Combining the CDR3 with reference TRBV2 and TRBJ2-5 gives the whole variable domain EPEVTQTPSHQVTQMGQEVILRCVPISNHLYFYWYRQILGQKVEFLVSFYNNEISEKSEIFDDQFSVERPDGSNFTLKIRSTKLEDSAMYFCASNMGQETQYFGPGTRLLVL.

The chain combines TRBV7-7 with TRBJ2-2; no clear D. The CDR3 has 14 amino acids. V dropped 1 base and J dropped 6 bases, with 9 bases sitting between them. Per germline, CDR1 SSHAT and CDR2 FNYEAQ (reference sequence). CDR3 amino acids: CASSLGGRPGELFF. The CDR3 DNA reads TGTGCCAGCAGCTTAGGTGGGCGCCCCGGGGAGCTGTTTTTT.

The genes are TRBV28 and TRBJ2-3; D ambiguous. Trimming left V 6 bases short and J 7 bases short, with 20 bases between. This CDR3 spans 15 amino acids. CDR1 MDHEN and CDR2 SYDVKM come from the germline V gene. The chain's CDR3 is CASSVQTGPTNTQYF. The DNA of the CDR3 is TGTGCCAGCAGCGTCCAAACCGGACCCACGAATACGCAGTATTTT. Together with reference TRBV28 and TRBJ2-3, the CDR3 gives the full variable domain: DVKVTQSSRYLVKRTGEKVFLECVQDMDHENMFWYRQDPGLGLRLIYFSYDVKMKEKGDIPEGYSVSREKKERFSLILESASTNQTSMYLCASSVQTGPTNTQYFGPGTRLTVL.

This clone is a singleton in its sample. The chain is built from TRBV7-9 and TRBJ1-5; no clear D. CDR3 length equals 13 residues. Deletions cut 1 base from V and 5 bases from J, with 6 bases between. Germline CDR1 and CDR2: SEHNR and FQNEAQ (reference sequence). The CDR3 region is CASSLVGDQPQHF. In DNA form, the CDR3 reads TGTGCCAGCAGCTTAGTTGGCGATCAGCCCCAGCATTTT.

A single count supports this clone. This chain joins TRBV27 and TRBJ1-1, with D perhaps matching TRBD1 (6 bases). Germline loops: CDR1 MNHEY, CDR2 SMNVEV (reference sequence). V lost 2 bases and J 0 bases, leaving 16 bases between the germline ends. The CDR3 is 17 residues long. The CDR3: CASSLRGGAGMNTEAFF. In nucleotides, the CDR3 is TGTGCCAGCAGTTTAAGGGGGGGCGCTGGGATGAACACTGAAGCTTTCTTT.

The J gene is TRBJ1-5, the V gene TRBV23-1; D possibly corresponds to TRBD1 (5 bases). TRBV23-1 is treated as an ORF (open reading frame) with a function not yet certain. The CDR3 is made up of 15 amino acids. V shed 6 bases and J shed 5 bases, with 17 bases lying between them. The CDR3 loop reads CASRASTGGDQPQHF. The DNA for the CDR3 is TGCGCCAGCAGGGCATCAACAGGAGGGGATCAGCCCCAGCATTTT.

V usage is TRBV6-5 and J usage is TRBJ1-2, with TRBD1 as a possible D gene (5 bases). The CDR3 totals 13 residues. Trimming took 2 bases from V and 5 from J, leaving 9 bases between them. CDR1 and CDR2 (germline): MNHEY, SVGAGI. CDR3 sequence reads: CASSYGGTYGYTF. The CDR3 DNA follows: TGTGCCAGCAGTTACGGGGGAACTTATGGCTACACCTTC.